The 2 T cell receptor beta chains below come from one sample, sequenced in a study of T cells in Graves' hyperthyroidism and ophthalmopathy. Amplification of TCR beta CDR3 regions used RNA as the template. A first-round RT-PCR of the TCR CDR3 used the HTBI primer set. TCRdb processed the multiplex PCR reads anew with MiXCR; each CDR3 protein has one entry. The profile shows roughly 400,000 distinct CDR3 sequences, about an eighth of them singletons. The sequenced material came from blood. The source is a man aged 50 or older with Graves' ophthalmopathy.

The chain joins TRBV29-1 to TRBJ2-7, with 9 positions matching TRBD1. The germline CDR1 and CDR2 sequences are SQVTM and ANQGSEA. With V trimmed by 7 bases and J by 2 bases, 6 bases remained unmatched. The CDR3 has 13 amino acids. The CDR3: CSARTGAAYEQYF. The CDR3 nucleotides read TGCAGCGCCCGGACAGGGGCTGCCTACGAGCAGTACTTC.

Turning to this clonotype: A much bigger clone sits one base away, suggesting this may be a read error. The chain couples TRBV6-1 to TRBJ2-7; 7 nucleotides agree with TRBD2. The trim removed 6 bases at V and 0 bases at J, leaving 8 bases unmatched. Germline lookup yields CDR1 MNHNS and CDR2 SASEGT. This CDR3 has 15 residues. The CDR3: CASRRERGYSYEQYF. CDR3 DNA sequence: TGTGCCAGCAGAAGGGAGCGGGGATACTCCTACGAGCAGTACTTC.